This T cell receptor beta chain was sequenced in a study of blood T cell repertoires in COVID-19. Overall study context: COVID-19 samples, acute and convalescent, were from the United States, Italy and Spain. T cells, B-cell-depleted T cells, or PBMCs provided the cDNA or gDNA that served as material.

CDR3 size: 13 residues. The germline gives CDR1 LGHDT, CDR2 YNNKEL (reference sequence). V lost 0 bases, J lost 7 bases, and 9 bases lay in between. Original handling: For nucleated cells, counts were estimated from reference gene primer amplification. TCRdb keeps only in-frame clones here, not all; method: immunoSEQ multiplex PCR. V and J calls and clone size are as listed in that table; D and trimming were resolved from the DNA. The table has 190,000 or so clones, approximately 80% seen once; the top ten hold 6% to 8%. Source material: peripheral blood. The TCR comes from a human donor with acute or convalescent COVID-19. The donor label of this sample is uncertain. The chain is built from TRBV3-1 (or the pseudogene TRBV3-2) and TRBJ1-2; D is unclear. CDR3 coding DNA: TGTGCCAGCAGCCAAGACCGCGGGTTTGGCTACACCTTC. It yields the protein CASSQDRGFGYTF.